A selection of T cell receptor beta chains follows, all from one sample in a study of T cell repertoires in cytomegalovirus infection. Their antigens are not known. Each CDR3 protein gets one entry after TCRdb re-called the reads with MiXCR. The table records about 400,000 distinct CDR3 sequences, roughly 36% of them present only once. The input for sequencing was cultured PBMCs, taken from culture after CMV antigen stimulation. The receptors here all came from a human donor in good health (CMV status not recorded). Some clones in this sample may be carry-over from other donors' samples. Each CDR3 is given with its conserved first and last residue. Fields, in order: clone size, J gene, V gene, D gene, CDR3 DNA, CDR3 protein. A D gene is named only where the DNA matches it firmly. Clone size is shown for a subset of rows, as once, few, many or a class of expanded clone.

- | TRBJ2-3 | TRBV6-1 | - | TGTGCCAGCAGTCCCCGCTCCCAGGCTACGCAGTATTTT | CASSPRSQATQYF
- | TRBJ2-1 | TRBV2 | TRBD2 | TGTGCCAGCAGTGAGCCTAGCGGGGTGAGCTCCTACAATGAGCAGTTCTTC | CASSEPSGVSSYNEQFF
- | TRBJ1-2 | TRBV19 | TRBD1 | TGTGCCAGTAGTGTCCGGGGACAGACTTACTATGGCTACACCTTC | CASSVRGQTYYGYTF
- | TRBJ2-5 | TRBV7-2 | TRBD1 | TGTGCCAGCAGCGGCAGGGGGCCGGAGACCCAGTACTTC | CASSGRGPETQYF
few | TRBJ2-1 | TRBV12-3/TRBV12-4 | TRBD2 | TGTGCCAGCAGTTTACAGCGGGGGTCGAATGAGCAGTTCTTC | CASSLQRGSNEQFF
- | TRBJ2-3 | TRBV5-6 | - | TGTGCCAGCAGCTTCCTTGGTAGCGGTAGCACAGATACGCAGTATTTT | CASSFLGSGSTDTQYF
- | TRBJ2-7 | TRBV28 | - | TGTGCCAGCAGACCACCGGGGCCGGCCTACGAGCAGTACTTC | CASRPPGPAYEQYF
- | TRBJ2-1 | TRBV7-8 | - | TGTGCCAGCAGCTTAGGGGTGGGAGAGGTCAATGAGCAGTTCTTC | CASSLGVGEVNEQFF
- | TRBJ1-1 | TRBV27 | - | TGTGCCAGCAGTCCACAGGCGGGAGGCTCTGAAGCTTTCTTT | CASSPQAGGSEAFF
- | TRBJ2-3 | TRBV27 | TRBD2 | TGTGCCAGCAGTTCCCCGGGACTAGCGGGAGGGGCTAGCACAGATACGCAGTATTTT | CASSSPGLAGGASTDTQYF
few | TRBJ2-3 | TRBV9 | TRBD1 | TGTGCCAGCAGCGGGACAGGGGGCGACGGAGATACGCAGTATTTT | CASSGTGGDGDTQYF
- | TRBJ1-5 | TRBV19 | - | TGTGCCAGTAGACACGGAGTTCGAAACAATCAGCCCCAGCATTTT | CASRHGVRNNQPQHF
- | TRBJ1-5 | TRBV20-1 | - | TGCAGTGCTAGTTGGACAGATAGCAATCAGCCCCAGCATTTT | CSASWTDSNQPQHF
many | TRBJ2-1 | TRBV7-9 | TRBD2 | TGTGCCAGCAGCTTACAAGCGGGAGGGCCTAATGAGCAGTTCTTC | CASSLQAGGPNEQFF
few | TRBJ2-1 | TRBV7-9 | - | TGTGCCAGCAGCCCGTTGCGGCCAAATGAGCAGTTCTTC | CASSPLRPNEQFF
few | TRBJ1-4 | TRBV6-1 | - | TGTGCCAGCAGAAGCCCGACGGAGGGTGAAAAACTGTTTTTT | CASRSPTEGEKLFF
- | TRBJ2-7 | TRBV7-9 | TRBD1 | TGTGCCAGCAGCGTGGGACAGACCTACGAGCAGTACTTC | CASSVGQTYEQYF
few | TRBJ2-1 | TRBV24-1 | - | TGTGCCACCAGTCCCGGCGGGACCCCCTACAATGAGCAGTTCTTC | CATSPGGTPYNEQFF
- | TRBJ2-7 | TRBV20-1 | - | TGCAGTGCTAGATTCCCGCTAGCCGACGAGCAGTACTTC | CSARFPLADEQYF
- | TRBJ2-1 | TRBV5-1 | - | TGCGCCAGCACCTTGGACCTAGCGTACAATGAGCAGTTCTTC | CASTLDLAYNEQFF
many | TRBJ2-3 | TRBV5-5 | TRBD2 | TGTGCCAGCAGCCCGGATTGGACTAGCGGGAGAACAGATACGCAGTATTTT | CASSPDWTSGRTDTQYF
- | TRBJ1-2 | TRBV5-1 | TRBD1 | TGCGCCAGCAGCTTTTTGCGGGACAGGGGATTGGATGGCTACACCTTC | CASSFLRDRGLDGYTF
- | TRBJ1-6 | TRBV7-3 | - | TGTGCCAGCAGCTCCGGGGGAGGGGGATCACCCCTCCACTTT | CASSSGGGGSPLHF
- | TRBJ2-2 | TRBV7-3 | - | TGTGCCAGCAGTTTTTCTAGGACGAACACCGGGGAGCTGTTTTTT | CASSFSRTNTGELFF
few | TRBJ2-5 | TRBV7-2 | - | TGTGCCAGCAGCTTCGGTTGGGGGGCAGTAGAGACCCAGTACTTC | CASSFGWGAVETQYF
- | TRBJ1-1 | TRBV9 | - | TGTGCCAGCAGCGGGACAGATACTGAAGCTTTCTTT | CASSGTDTEAFF
few | TRBJ2-1 | TRBV19 | - | TGTGCCAGTAGGGGTGTAGCGGACAATGAGCAGTTCTTC | CASRGVADNEQFF
- | TRBJ2-4 | TRBV20-1 | - | TGCAGTGCTAGCGGGGGGACAGCCGATGGGGACATTCAGTACTTC | CSASGGTADGDIQYF
- | TRBJ1-2 | TRBV12-3/TRBV12-4 | - | TGTGCCAGCAGTTTGTCAGGGGCCGGGTATGGCTACACCTTC | CASSLSGAGYGYTF
few | TRBJ1-5 | TRBV6-2/TRBV6-3 | TRBD1 | TGTGCCAGCAGTTCCTACCGGGACAGGGTCAACAATCAGCCCCAGCATTTT | CASSSYRDRVNNQPQHF
- | TRBJ2-4 | TRBV7-8 | - | TGTGCCAGCAGCTTAGTACGGTCAAATCGCCAAAACATTCAGTACTTC | CASSLVRSNRQNIQYF
- | TRBJ2-1 | TRBV24-1 | - | TGTGCCACCAGCCAGGGTGGTGAGCAGTTCTTC | CATSQGGEQFF
few | TRBJ2-5 | TRBV12-3/TRBV12-4 | - | TGTGCCAGCAGTCTTCTGGGACCCGGGGGCCAGACCCAGTACTTC | CASSLLGPGGQTQYF
few | TRBJ1-6 | TRBV12-3/TRBV12-4 | - | TGTGCCAGCAGTTTAAGGGGGAGTGGATTCCCCCTCCACTTT | CASSLRGSGFPLHF
- | TRBJ1-1 | TRBV6-2/TRBV6-3 | TRBD1 | TGTGCCAGCAGTTACAATCCGGGACAGACCAACCTTAATGAAGCTTTCTTT | CASSYNPGQTNLNEAFF
- | TRBJ2-1 | TRBV3-1 | - | TGTGCCAGCAGCCAATTTGCAGGCTCCTACAATGAGCAGTTCTTC | CASSQFAGSYNEQFF
- | TRBJ2-7 | TRBV5-5 | TRBD1 | TGTGCCAGCAGCTCCACCGGGACAGTGATTACCTACGAGCAGTACTTC | CASSSTGTVITYEQYF
few | TRBJ2-1 | TRBV7-2 | TRBD2 | TGTGCCAGCAGCCTTCGACTAGCGGGAGGGATATACAATGAGCAGTTCTTC | CASSLRLAGGIYNEQFF
- | TRBJ1-1 | TRBV4-2 | - | TGTGCCAGCAGCCAAGGGACGTTCTCCACTGAAGCTTTCTTT | CASSQGTFSTEAFF
few | TRBJ2-1 | TRBV11-2 | TRBD2 | TGTGCTACCCAGGCTAGCGGGAGTACCAATGAGCAGTTCTTC | CATQASGSTNEQFF
- | TRBJ1-5 | TRBV19 | - | TGTGCCAGTAACAGGGTCAATCAGCCCCAGCATTTT | CASNRVNQPQHF
few | TRBJ1-1 | TRBV7-9 | - | TGTGCCAGCAGCTTAGATGAGGGGCGGACTGAAGCTTTCTTT | CASSLDEGRTEAFF
- | TRBJ2-3 | TRBV12-5 | - | TGTGCTAGTGGTTTCCCGTCAGCGAGAAGCGATACGCAGTATTTT | CASGFPSARSDTQYF
- | TRBJ1-1 | TRBV7-9 | - | TGTGCCAGCAGCTTAGGGGGGGCAGGGACTCTTACTGAAGCTTTCTTT | CASSLGGAGTLTEAFF
few | TRBJ2-5 | TRBV7-6 | - | TGTGCCAGCAGCTTAGTAACGGGACCCCGTGGGACCCAGTACTTC | CASSLVTGPRGTQYF
- | TRBJ2-1 | TRBV19 | - | TGTGCCAGTAGTGGGCGCAACCCCTACAATGAGCAGTTCTTC | CASSGRNPYNEQFF
few | TRBJ1-2 | TRBV4-1 | - | TGCGCCAGCAGCCAACTTCCGGACAGTTTACTCAACTATGGCTACACCTTC | CASSQLPDSLLNYGYTF
few | TRBJ2-1 | TRBV12-3/TRBV12-4 | - | TGTGCCAGCAGTTTTGGTAGCGGCAGTAACAATGAGCAGTTCTTC | CASSFGSGSNNEQFF
few | TRBJ2-1 | TRBV7-8 | TRBD1 | TGTGCCAGCAGCTCGAGAAGGGACAGGGGAGGTTCCTACAATGAGCAGTTCTTC | CASSSRRDRGGSYNEQFF
many | TRBJ2-1 | TRBV7-2 | TRBD1 | TGTGCCAGCAGCTTAGGGACAGGGTTCAATGAGCAGTTCTTC | CASSLGTGFNEQFF
few | TRBJ1-4 | TRBV7-2 | - | TGTGCCAGCAGCGGCACGGGCCGTTCATCAACTAATGAAAAACTGTTTTTT | CASSGTGRSSTNEKLFF
- | TRBJ1-2 | TRBV5-6 | TRBD1 | TGTGCCAGCAGCTCCAGGGGGCGCTTCGGCTACACCTTC | CASSSRGRFGYTF
- | TRBJ2-3 | TRBV27 | TRBD2 | TGTGCCAGCAGTCCACTTAGCGGGAGGCGGACAGATACGCAGTATTTT | CASSPLSGRRTDTQYF